One and the same sample provided the 6 T cell receptor beta chains below, sequenced in a study of CD4+ T cells in melanoma. The repertoire was sequenced with immunoSEQ multiplex PCR; TCRdb's copy has only in-frame clones and lacks some. The repertoire consists of approximately 6,700 clones, with around 60% occurring once and the leading ten covering roughly 23%. The sequenced sample was cells from a culture (not recorded whether cultured in vitro). These receptors were collected from a human donor with melanoma.

The chain uses TRBV7-2 and TRBJ1-2; D may be TRBD1 (5 bases). Germline V gene data show CDR1 as SGHTA and CDR2 as FQGNSA. Trimming pared 0 bases from V and 7 bases from J, leaving 15 bases between. The CDR3 totals 15 residues. The CDR3 DNA reads TGTGCCAGCAGCTTAGCGGCGGGCGGGGGTCTTGGCTACACCTTC. This translates into CASSLAAGGGLGYTF.

The gene calls are TRBV6-5 and TRBJ1-3, with D maybe TRBD1 (5 bases). V was shortened by 6 bases and J by 0 bases, with 12 bases between the two germline ends. The CDR3 is 15 residues long. In germline, CDR1 is MNHEY, CDR2 SVGAGI. The CDR3 protein is CASRPQDISGNTIYF. CDR3 DNA sequence: TGTGCCAGCAGGCCACAGGACATCTCTGGAAACACCATATATTTT.

The gene calls are TRBV6-5 and TRBJ2-4; 14 bases match TRBD2. The J segment lost 6 bases and the V segment lost 5 bases, leaving 3 bases of the junction unmatched. The CDR3 is 15 amino acids. CDR1 and CDR2 from the germline V gene are MNHEY and SVGAGI. The CDR3 protein is CASSRGLAGANIQYF. The CDR3, as DNA: TGTGCCAGCAGTAGGGGACTAGCGGGGGCAAACATTCAGTACTTC.

This rearrangement joins TRBV5-1 to TRBJ2-2, with 10 nucleotides matching TRBD1. Germline CDR1 SGHRS, CDR2 YFSETQ. V shed 3 bases and J 4 bases; nucleotides not matched to a gene: 0. The CDR3 totals 14 residues. The CDR3 here is CASSWTGGTGELFF. The CDR3 DNA sequence: TGCGCCAGCAGCTGGACAGGGGGCACCGGGGAGCTGTTTTTT. Full variable domain (remainder filled in from reference TRBV5-1 and TRBJ2-2): KAGVTQTPRYLIKTRGQQVTLSCSPISGHRSVSWYQQTPGQGLQFLFEYFSETQRNKGNFPGRFSGRQFSNSRSEMNVSTLELGDSALYLCASSWTGGTGELFFGEGSRLTVL.

The sample holds a few counts of this clone. The chain couples TRBV7-8 to TRBJ2-2, with D unresolved. Trimming shortened V by 1 base and J by 10 bases, and 10 bases separated the two germline ends. Looked up from germline, CDR1 is SGHVS and CDR2 is FQNEAQ. The CDR3 spans 13 residues. CDR3 in DNA: TGTGCCAGCAGCTTAGAAGGAGCCGTGGAGCTGTTTTTT. Amino acid sequence: CASSLEGAVELFF.

V gene TRBV19 combines with J gene TRBJ1-5, with D possibly matching TRBD1 (5 bases). Germline V lookup: CDR1 LNHDA, CDR2 SQIVND (reference sequence). This CDR3 is built from 16 residues. The ends were cut back, 7 bases at V and 0 bases at J, with 16 bases in the middle. CDR3: CASTQGRFISNQPQHF. The CDR3 nucleotides read TGTGCCAGTACCCAGGGTCGGTTCATTAGCAATCAGCCCCAGCATTTT.